These T cell receptor beta chains were read from a single sample in a study of cytomegalovirus exposure and HLA in healthy donors. Sequencing was performed with immunoSEQ multiplex PCR; in TCRdb, only in-frame clones are kept and a portion is missing. The sample yields about 94,000 clones, roughly 8.2% seen once. Sequencing used PBMCs. These TCRs come from a man between 45 and 60 years old in good health and CMV-seronegative. CDR3s include the opening cysteine and the closing phenylalanine or tryptophan. Fields, in order: D gene, V gene, clone size, J gene, CDR3 protein, CDR3 DNA. The D gene is left open where the match is weak. The size field is filled for only some rows; it gives once, few, many or a size class.

TRBD1	TRBV9	.	TRBJ2-7	CASSLGQGAEQYF	TGTGCCAGCAGCTTAGGACAGGGGGCCGAGCAGTACTTC
TRBD1	TRBV14	.	TRBJ1-5	CASRKGQGVNQPQHF	TGTGCCAGCAGAAAGGGACAGGGGGTCAATCAGCCCCAGCATTTT
.	TRBV6-5	few	TRBJ1-3	CASWGLTSGNTIYF	TGTGCCAGCTGGGGCCTTACCTCTGGAAACACCATATATTTT
.	TRBV15	few	TRBJ1-1	CATSRERYTEAFF	TGTGCCACCAGCAGAGAGCGGTACACTGAAGCTTTCTTT
TRBD1	TRBV6-5	few	TRBJ2-7	CASSSWDSYEQYF	TGTGCCAGCAGTTCTTGGGACAGCTACGAGCAGTACTTC
.	TRBV7-2	.	TRBJ1-1	CASSLRPQVHKNTEAFF	TGTGCCAGCAGCTTAAGGCCGCAGGTGCACAAGAACACTGAAGCTTTCTTT
.	TRBV15	few	TRBJ1-4	CATSPGGQGREKLFF	TGTGCCACCAGCCCGGGCGGCCAGGGTCGTGAAAAACTGTTTTTT
.	TRBV30	.	TRBJ1-2	CAWAPSTLGSLYGYTF	TGTGCCTGGGCTCCCTCGACGCTGGGCAGTCTTTATGGCTACACCTTC
.	TRBV18	.	TRBJ1-5	CASSPDSGSQPQHF	TGTGCCAGCTCACCAGACTCCGGATCTCAGCCCCAGCATTTT
TRBD2	TRBV10-3	.	TRBJ2-2	CAIGEAGANTGELFF	TGTGCCATCGGGGAAGCGGGGGCGAACACCGGGGAGCTGTTTTTT
TRBD1	TRBV7-2	.	TRBJ2-3	CASSSGQASTDTQYF	TGTGCCAGCAGCTCAGGACAGGCTAGCACAGATACGCAGTATTTT
.	TRBV10-3	.	TRBJ1-1	CAISESTVGTEAFF	TGTGCCATCAGTGAGTCGACAGTTGGCACTGAAGCTTTCTTT
TRBD1	TRBV5-6	few	TRBJ2-5	CASSLPGQGEETQYF	TGTGCCAGCAGCTTGCCGGGTCAGGGGGAAGAGACCCAGTACTTC
.	TRBV9	.	TRBJ2-5	CASSPESSYQETQYF	TGTGCCAGCAGCCCGGAGTCTTCGTACCAAGAGACCCAGTACTTC
.	TRBV28	.	TRBJ1-5	CASSRSGGISNQPQHF	TGTGCCAGCAGTCGATCGGGAGGAATTAGCAATCAGCCCCAGCATTTT
.	TRBV5-1	.	TRBJ1-3	CASSLQGSYNTIYF	TGCGCCAGCAGCTTGCAGGGGAGTTATAACACCATATATTTT
TRBD1	TRBV19	few	TRBJ1-3	CASSPLPTGAISGNTIYF	TGTGCCAGTAGTCCTCTCCCTACAGGGGCCATCTCTGGAAACACCATATATTTT
.	TRBV9	few	TRBJ2-3	CASSVGGSGTDTQYF	TGTGCCAGCAGCGTGGGGGGATCGGGCACAGATACGCAGTATTTT
.	TRBV5-8	few	TRBJ1-1	CASSLAAGNTEAFF	TGTGCCAGCAGCTTGGCCGCGGGGAACACTGAAGCTTTCTTT
.	TRBV5-4	.	TRBJ1-4	CASSSDLGRGNEKLFF	TGTGCCAGCAGTTCTGACTTAGGGAGGGGGAATGAAAAACTGTTTTTT
.	TRBV28	.	TRBJ1-1	CASTRTGFNTEAFF	TGTGCCAGCACCCGAACAGGGTTTAACACTGAAGCTTTCTTT
.	TRBV18	.	TRBJ1-2	CASSQAAGGNGYTF	TGTGCCAGCTCACAAGCGGCCGGAGGGAATGGCTACACCTTC
.	TRBV6-5	.	TRBJ1-3	CASSKLQGSGNTIYF	TGTGCCAGCAGTAAATTACAGGGTTCGGGAAACACCATATATTTT
TRBD1	TRBV27	.	TRBJ2-7	CASSPPTGRPYEQYF	TGTGCCAGCAGTCCCCCGACAGGGCGCCCCTACGAGCAGTACTTC
.	TRBV4-3	.	TRBJ1-5	CASSQEWFGPQHF	TGCGCCAGCAGCCAAGAATGGTTCGGGCCCCAGCATTTT
.	TRBV4-2	.	TRBJ2-1	CASSQTGQAKYNEQFF	TGTGCCAGCAGCCAGACGGGACAAGCGAAGTACAATGAGCAGTTCTTC
.	TRBV30	.	TRBJ1-1	CAWSKGDSTEAFF	TGTGCCTGGAGTAAAGGGGATAGCACTGAAGCTTTCTTT
.	TRBV6-6	.	TRBJ1-3	CASTHTGTLIYF	TGTGCCAGCACCCATACCGGGACACTAATATATTTT
.	TRBV7-9	few	TRBJ2-7	CASSFWGEDEQYF	TGTGCCAGCAGCTTTTGGGGGGAGGACGAGCAGTACTTC
.	TRBV7-2	few	TRBJ2-5	CASSPSAGYQETQYF	TGTGCCAGCAGCCCTTCTGCGGGCTACCAAGAGACCCAGTACTTC
.	TRBV18	.	TRBJ1-1	CASSPSNTEAFF	TGTGCCAGCTCACCGTCAAACACTGAAGCTTTCTTT